The present T cell receptor (beta chain) was sequenced within a study of blood T cell repertoires in COVID-19. Generated by immunoSEQ multiplex PCR, the TCRdb table keeps only in-frame clones and is missing some. The sample includes roughly 140,000 clones, roughly 84% of them seen just once. The CDR3 loop spans 17 amino acids. V was pared by 2 bases and J by 2 bases, with 10 bases of the junction left unmatched. From germline, CDR1 is MGHDK and CDR2 SYGVNS. The sequence was obtained from a woman in her forties or fifties who had been exposed to COVID-19. The sequenced material came from PBMCs or T cells enriched from blood (not recorded which). The chain uses TRBV25-1 and TRBJ1-2; 8 bases map to TRBD1. The CDR3 DNA follows: TGTGCCAGCAGTGAAACCGGCAGGGGGCCCAACAACTATGGCTACACCTTC. It encodes CASSETGRGPNNYGYTF.